This T cell receptor (beta chain) was captured in a study of chemoradiotherapy in HPV16-positive cancers. The CDR3 extends over 18 amino acids. Germline CDR1 reads KGHSH; CDR2 reads LQKENI. V shed 1 base and J shed 2 bases, with 18 bases lying between them. Over chemoradiotherapy, repertoires were sampled more than once. Overall study results and limits: HPV-responsive T-cell expansion during chemoradiotherapy was linked to improved recurrence-free survival in HPV16-positive patients.

To note about this clone: Its antigen is unknown.

The assay was immunoSEQ multiplex PCR, and TCRdb's table has in-frame clones only and misses some. The sample has about 12,000 clones, 85% to 90% seen once. The input for sequencing was blood, taken from a patient who underwent chemoradiotherapy. The chain uses TRBV18 and TRBJ1-5; D gene uncertain. This receptor was obtained from a human donor with HPV-associated anogenital cancer. The CDR3 DNA reads as TGTGCCAGCTCACCACGATCGACCTCGGGGAAGGGCAATCAGCCCCAGCATTTT. Protein sequence: CASSPRSTSGKGNQPQHF.